Each of the 13 T cell receptor beta chains below was sequenced from the same sample in a study of blood T cell repertoires in COVID-19. The protocol was immunoSEQ multiplex PCR, while the TCRdb copy is restricted to in-frame clones and leaves out a portion. The sample carries 44,000 or so clones, 86% recorded once. Sequenced: peripheral blood. The source of these receptors is a human donor in a cohort sampled during active COVID-19.

This clone showed up just once. V gene TRBV24-1 combines with J gene TRBJ1-1, with 7 bases fitting TRBD1. The germline V gene encodes CDR1 KGHDR and CDR2 SFDVKD. With V trimmed by 3 bases and J by 10 bases, 10 bases remained unmatched. The CDR3 extends over 14 amino acids. The CDR3 DNA reads TGTGCCACCAGTGATGCTGGGACAGCTCGAGGAGCTTTCTTT. This translates into CATSDAGTARGAFF.

The rearrangement links TRBV5-1 to TRBJ1-1, with 7 bases aligning to TRBD1. V lost 0 bases, J lost 5 bases, and 4 bases stayed unmatched. The germline CDR1 and CDR2 sequences are SGHRS and YFSETQ. The CDR3 covers 14 residues. CDR3 DNA sequence: TGCGCCAGCAGCTTGGTAGACAGGGTTACTGAAGCTTTCTTT. This gives the protein CASSLVDRVTEAFF.

The chain is built from TRBV6-2 or TRBV6-3 and TRBJ2-1, with D unclear. Per germline, CDR1 MNHEY and CDR2 SVGEGT. This CDR3 comprises 13 residues. V gave up 3 bases and J gave up 4 bases, with 7 bases separating them. The CDR3 sequence is CASSYSDYNEQFF. DNA of the CDR3: TGTGCCAGCAGTTATTCAGATTACAATGAGCAGTTCTTC.

This chain uses TRBV5-1 with TRBJ2-1, with 11 bases fitting TRBD2. Trimming took 4 bases from V and 6 from J; bases not matched to a gene: 9. The CDR3 totals 16 residues. Germline CDR1 SGHRS, CDR2 YFSETQ. This chain's CDR3 is CASSPPLAGGFNEQFF. CDR3 coding DNA: TGCGCCAGCAGCCCACCCCTAGCGGGGGGTTTCAATGAGCAGTTCTTC. Full variable domain (remainder filled in from reference TRBV5-1 and TRBJ2-1): KAGVTQTPRYLIKTRGQQVTLSCSPISGHRSVSWYQQTPGQGLQFLFEYFSETQRNKGNFPGRFSGRQFSNSRSEMNVSTLELGDSALYLCASSPPLAGGFNEQFFGPGTRLTVL.

The V gene is TRBV4-1, the J gene TRBJ1-3; D is unclear. Germline CDR1 MGHRA, CDR2 YSYEKL. This CDR3 contains 15 residues. V lost 0 bases and J lost 0, with 6 bases in between. Written as DNA, the CDR3 is TGCGCCAGCAGCCAAGAGGGGAGCTCTGGAAACACCATATATTTT. Translated, it gives CASSQEGSSGNTIYF.

V gene TRBV6-5 combines with J gene TRBJ2-2; 10 bases map to TRBD1. Germline assignment: CDR1 MNHEY and CDR2 SVGAGI. The length of the CDR3 is 14 residues. Trimming at V came to 8 bases and at J to 4 bases, leaving 4 bases not matched to a gene. The CDR3, as DNA: TGTGCCAGCTCCGGGACAGGGGCCACCGGGGAGCTGTTTTTT. Translation gives CASSGTGATGELFF.

V is TRBV19 and J is TRBJ1-6; 8 positions match TRBD1. The CDR3 spans 17 residues. V lost 3 bases to trimming and J lost 6 bases; unmatched junction nucleotides: 10. CDR1 LNHDA and CDR2 SQIVND come from the germline V gene (reference sequence). The CDR3 is CASSIGQGAVGNSPLHF. The CDR3 region has the DNA TGTGCCAGTAGTATCGGACAGGGAGCGGTTGGTAATTCACCCCTCCACTTT.

This clone was recorded once. This chain's CDR3 is CASRSRTGGQETQYF. The CDR3 bases are TGTGCCAGCAGATCCCGGACGGGGGGGCAAGAGACCCAGTACTTC. The chain recombines TRBV7-9 with TRBJ2-5; TRBD2 aligns across 8 bases. The V and J ends lost 6 bases and 2 bases, in that order; junction bases with no gene match: 8. From germline, CDR1 is SEHNR and CDR2 FQNEAQ (reference sequence). There are 15 residues in the CDR3.

The chain employs TRBV11-2 and TRBJ2-7; 9 bases fit TRBD2. The CDR3 has 15 amino acids. With 1 base clipped from V and 3 bases from J, the junction kept 4 bases outside the gene matches. Looked up from germline, CDR1 is SGHAT and CDR2 is FQNNGV. CDR3 coding DNA: TGTGCCAGCAGCTTAGCGGGGACTAGCTTCTACGAGCAGTACTTC. Its translation is CASSLAGTSFYEQYF. Drawing the rest from reference TRBV11-2 and TRBJ2-7, the complete variable domain is EAGVAQSPRYKIIEKRQSVAFWCNPISGHATLYWYQQILGQGPKLLIQFQNNGVVDDSQLPKDRFSAERLKGVDSTLKIQPAKLEDSAVYLCASSLAGTSFYEQYFGPGTRLTVT.

The rearrangement links TRBV4-3 to TRBJ1-4, with D unclear. The CDR3 runs 15 residues. Per the germline V gene, CDR1 is LGHNA and CDR2 is YSLEER. The V end was cut by 1 base, the J end by 0 bases, with 6 bases between. The CDR3 reads CASSQAVATNEKLFF. The DNA of the CDR3 is TGCGCCAGCAGCCAAGCGGTTGCAACTAATGAAAAACTGTTTTTT.

This sequence joins TRBV11-2 and TRBJ2-7; D is perhaps TRBD1 (6 bases). This CDR3 spans 14 amino acids. The V end was cut by 0 bases, the J end by 5 bases, with 11 bases between. From germline, CDR1 is SGHAT and CDR2 FQNNGV. CDR3 DNA: TGTGCCAGCAGCTTAGATCTACAGGGCCACGAGCAGTACTTC. Its translation is CASSLDLQGHEQYF.

V usage is TRBV6-6 and J usage is TRBJ2-6; the match to TRBD1 covers 12 bases. This CDR3 has 18 amino acids. Looked up from germline, CDR1 is MNHNY and CDR2 is SVGAGI (reference sequence). With 6 bases clipped from V and 5 bases from J, the junction kept 11 bases outside the gene matches. CDR3 region: CASRRAGTGGVRANVLTF. The CDR3 DNA is TGTGCCAGCAGACGAGCCGGGACAGGGGGCGTAAGGGCCAACGTCCTGACTTTC.

This clone appeared once. This rearrangement joins TRBV10-1 to TRBJ2-3, with unresolved D. Germline CDR1 and CDR2: WNHNN and SYGVQD (reference sequence). V was clipped by 7 bases and J by 5 bases, with 4 bases between them. CDR3 length: 10 amino acids. CDR3: CASTVDTQYF. CDR3 in DNA: TGCGCCAGCACCGTAGATACGCAGTATTTT.